The entry below describes one T cell receptor beta chain. This sample is drawn from a study of blood T cell dynamics during melanoma immunotherapy. V shed 3 bases and J 4 bases; nucleotides not matched to a gene: 6. The CDR3 is 15 amino acids. The germline CDR1 and CDR2 sequences are LNHDA and SQIVND (reference sequence). Time point specified: pre-treatment baseline. The table came from immunoSEQ multiplex PCR; TCRdb's copy has only in-frame clones and leaves some out. The table records around 13,000 clones, approximately 90% of them present only once. J is TRBJ2-1 and V is TRBV19; 7 nucleotides align to TRBD2. This clonotype originated in a human donor with melanoma. The sequencing here drew on effector memory CD8+ T cells from blood, taken from a patient treated with checkpoint blockade. CDR3 region: CASSIMGEGYNEQFF. The CDR3 nucleotides read TGTGCCAGTAGTATTATGGGGGAGGGATACAATGAGCAGTTCTTC.